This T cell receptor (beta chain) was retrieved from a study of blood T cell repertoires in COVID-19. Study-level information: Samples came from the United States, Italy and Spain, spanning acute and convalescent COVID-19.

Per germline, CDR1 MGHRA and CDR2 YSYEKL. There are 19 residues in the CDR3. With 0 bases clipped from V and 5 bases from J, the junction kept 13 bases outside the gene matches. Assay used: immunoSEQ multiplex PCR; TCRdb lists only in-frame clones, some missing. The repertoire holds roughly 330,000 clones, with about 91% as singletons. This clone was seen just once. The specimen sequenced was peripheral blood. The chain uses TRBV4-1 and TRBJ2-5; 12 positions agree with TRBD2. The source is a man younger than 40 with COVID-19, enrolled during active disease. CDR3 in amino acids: CASSQDRASGGAGRETQYF. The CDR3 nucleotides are TGCGCCAGCAGCCAAGATCGGGCTAGCGGGGGGGCCGGTCGGGAGACCCAGTACTTC.